This is a list of T cell receptor beta chains from one sample in a study of blood T cell repertoires in COVID-19. Clones were read by immunoSEQ multiplex PCR, and TCRdb kept only the in-frame ones, dropping some. The sample has roughly 570,000 clones, approximately 91% seen once; the top ten hold less than 9.5%. Sequencing was done on a sample of peripheral blood. The origin of the receptors is a woman between 50 and 59 years old with COVID-19, enrolled during active disease. Each CDR3 is given with its conserved first and last residue. Each record gives: J gene, D gene, clone size, CDR3 length, V gene, CDR3 protein, CDR3 DNA. D genes are given only for firm matches. A row's size may be missing; if present it is once, few, many or a size class.

j_gene: TRBJ1-4; d_gene: .; abundance: .; len: 14; v_gene: TRBV30; CDR3aa: CAWSVRQQLGKLFF; CDR3nt: TGTGCCTGGAGTGTAAGACAGCAACTGGGAAAACTGTTTTTT
j_gene: TRBJ2-3; d_gene: .; abundance: .; len: 16; v_gene: TRBV7-3; CDR3aa: CASSLNGGGSTDTQYF; CDR3nt: TGTGCCAGCAGCTTAAACGGCGGGGGCTCCACAGATACGCAGTATTTT
j_gene: TRBJ2-3; d_gene: TRBD2; abundance: .; len: 14; v_gene: TRBV25-1; CDR3aa: CASSEWEGSDTQYF; CDR3nt: TGTGCCAGCAGTGAATGGGAGGGGTCAGATACGCAGTATTTT
j_gene: TRBJ1-1; d_gene: TRBD1; abundance: .; len: 19; v_gene: TRBV23-1; CDR3aa: CASSQNQGGQGKNITEAFF; CDR3nt: TGCGCCAGCAGTCAGAACCAGGGGGGACAGGGGAAAAATATCACTGAAGCTTTCTTT
j_gene: TRBJ1-1; d_gene: .; abundance: .; len: 15; v_gene: TRBV5-1; CDR3aa: CASSLLRPGDTEAFF; CDR3nt: TGCGCCAGCAGCTTATTGAGGCCGGGGGACACTGAAGCTTTCTTT
j_gene: TRBJ2-7; d_gene: TRBD2; abundance: .; len: 16; v_gene: TRBV4-1; CDR3aa: CASSQVSGGQYYEQYF; CDR3nt: TGCGCCAGCAGCCAAGTCTCGGGGGGGCAGTACTACGAGCAGTACTTC
j_gene: TRBJ2-1; d_gene: .; abundance: .; len: 12; v_gene: TRBV6-5; CDR3aa: CASSPTGTEQFF; CDR3nt: TGTGCCAGCAGTCCTACAGGGACCGAGCAGTTCTTC
j_gene: TRBJ1-2; d_gene: TRBD1; abundance: .; len: 17; v_gene: TRBV2; CDR3aa: CASRTIRDRGGARGYTF; CDR3nt: TGTGCCAGCAGGACCATCCGGGACAGGGGAGGGGCGCGCGGCTACACCTTC
j_gene: TRBJ1-1; d_gene: .; abundance: .; len: 14; v_gene: TRBV27; CDR3aa: CASSSGRDNTEAFF; CDR3nt: TGTGCCAGCAGTTCCGGCAGGGATAACACTGAAGCTTTCTTT
j_gene: TRBJ2-7; d_gene: TRBD1; abundance: .; len: 13; v_gene: TRBV7-9; CDR3aa: CASSLGTGGEQYF; CDR3nt: TGTGCCAGCAGCTTAGGGACAGGGGGCGAGCAGTACTTC
j_gene: TRBJ1-5; d_gene: .; abundance: .; len: 17; v_gene: TRBV30; CDR3aa: CAWSNLDRIYSNQPQHF; CDR3nt: TGTGCCTGGAGTAACTTAGACAGGATTTATAGCAATCAGCCCCAGCATTTT
j_gene: TRBJ1-5; d_gene: TRBD1; abundance: .; len: 15; v_gene: TRBV11-2; CDR3aa: CASSLDRAGGQPQHF; CDR3nt: TGTGCCAGCAGCTTAGATAGGGCAGGGGGGCAGCCCCAGCATTTT
j_gene: TRBJ1-1; d_gene: .; abundance: few; len: 13; v_gene: TRBV2; CDR3aa: CASKNDRHAEAFF; CDR3nt: TGTGCCAGCAAGAACGACAGGCATGCTGAAGCTTTCTTT
j_gene: TRBJ1-1; d_gene: .; abundance: .; len: 15; v_gene: TRBV18; CDR3aa: CASSPPGREGTEAFF; CDR3nt: TGTGCCAGCTCACCACCGGGGCGGGAAGGCACTGAAGCTTTCTTT
j_gene: TRBJ1-2; d_gene: .; abundance: .; len: 14; v_gene: TRBV29-1; CDR3aa: CSSRGGEPNYGYTF; CDR3nt: TGCAGCTCTCGGGGAGGAGAACCTAACTATGGCTACACCTTC
j_gene: TRBJ2-4; d_gene: .; abundance: few; len: 13; v_gene: TRBV29-1; CDR3aa: CSVEGTEGNIQYF; CDR3nt: TGCAGCGTTGAAGGGACCGAGGGAAACATTCAGTACTTC
j_gene: TRBJ1-1; d_gene: TRBD1; abundance: .; len: 15; v_gene: TRBV7-8; CDR3aa: CASSLRDRGGTEAFF; CDR3nt: TGTGCCAGCAGCTTACGGGACAGGGGAGGGACTGAAGCTTTCTTT
j_gene: TRBJ2-5; d_gene: TRBD2; abundance: .; len: 13; v_gene: TRBV6-5; CDR3aa: CASSQAGGETQYF; CDR3nt: TGTGCCAGCAGTCAGGCGGGGGGGGAGACCCAGTACTTC
j_gene: TRBJ1-1; d_gene: .; abundance: .; len: 12; v_gene: TRBV10-1; CDR3aa: CASGGPNTEAFF; CDR3nt: TGCGCCAGCGGGGGCCCGAACACTGAAGCTTTCTTT
j_gene: TRBJ1-1; d_gene: TRBD1; abundance: .; len: 12; v_gene: TRBV30; CDR3aa: CAWTRTGDEAFF; CDR3nt: TGTGCCTGGACCCGGACAGGGGATGAAGCTTTCTTT
j_gene: TRBJ2-2; d_gene: TRBD2; abundance: .; len: 18; v_gene: TRBV4-2; CDR3aa: CASSQGVSGGPLTGELFF; CDR3nt: TGTGCCAGCAGCCAAGGAGTTAGCGGGGGGCCCCTAACCGGGGAGCTGTTTTTT
j_gene: TRBJ1-2; d_gene: TRBD1; abundance: .; len: 13; v_gene: TRBV6-1; CDR3aa: CASRIQGNGGYTF; CDR3nt: TGTGCCAGCAGGATACAGGGGAATGGTGGCTACACCTTC
j_gene: TRBJ2-7; d_gene: .; abundance: .; len: 12; v_gene: TRBV11-2; CDR3aa: CASSFIEFQQYF; CDR3nt: TGTGCCAGCAGCTTTATCGAGTTCCAGCAGTACTTC
j_gene: TRBJ1-2; d_gene: .; abundance: .; len: 14; v_gene: TRBV29-1; CDR3aa: CSVDTARGGDGYTF; CDR3nt: TGCAGCGTTGACACCGCCCGGGGCGGGGATGGCTACACCTTC
j_gene: TRBJ1-1; d_gene: .; abundance: .; len: 14; v_gene: TRBV7-9; CDR3aa: CASSFSLGDTEAFF; CDR3nt: TGTGCCAGCAGCTTCTCCTTAGGGGACACTGAAGCTTTCTTT
j_gene: TRBJ1-4; d_gene: TRBD1; abundance: .; len: 15; v_gene: TRBV7-9; CDR3aa: CASSPAGGAREKLFF; CDR3nt: TGTGCCAGCAGCCCCGCAGGGGGCGCACGGGAAAAACTGTTTTTT
j_gene: TRBJ2-3; d_gene: TRBD2; abundance: .; len: 15; v_gene: TRBV2; CDR3aa: CASSPSGALLYTQYF; CDR3nt: TGTGCCAGCAGCCCTAGCGGGGCCCTGTTATATACGCAGTATTTT
j_gene: TRBJ1-1; d_gene: .; abundance: .; len: 13; v_gene: TRBV5-4; CDR3aa: CASSRGGYTEAFF; CDR3nt: TGTGCCAGCAGCAGAGGGGGTTACACTGAAGCTTTCTTT
j_gene: TRBJ2-5; d_gene: TRBD2; abundance: .; len: 14; v_gene: TRBV5-1; CDR3aa: CASSLTSGVETQYF; CDR3nt: TGCGCCAGCAGCTTAACTAGCGGGGTAGAGACCCAGTACTTC
j_gene: TRBJ2-3; d_gene: TRBD1; abundance: .; len: 15; v_gene: TRBV11-2; CDR3aa: CASSYDRGSEDTQYF; CDR3nt: TGTGCCAGCAGCTACGACAGGGGCTCGGAAGATACGCAGTATTTT
j_gene: TRBJ1-3; d_gene: .; abundance: .; len: 14; v_gene: TRBV2; CDR3aa: CASSESASGNTIYF; CDR3nt: TGTGCCAGCAGTGAGAGCGCCTCTGGAAACACCATATATTTT
j_gene: TRBJ2-1; d_gene: .; abundance: .; len: 14; v_gene: TRBV9; CDR3aa: CASSVEGEYNEQFF; CDR3nt: TGTGCCAGCAGCGTCGAGGGGGAATACAATGAGCAGTTCTTC
j_gene: TRBJ2-7; d_gene: TRBD1; abundance: .; len: 14; v_gene: TRBV5-6; CDR3aa: CASSSGQGVHEQYF; CDR3nt: TGTGCCAGCAGCTCTGGACAGGGGGTCCACGAGCAGTACTTC
j_gene: TRBJ1-2; d_gene: .; abundance: .; len: 13; v_gene: TRBV10-3; CDR3aa: CAISGTTEDGYTF; CDR3nt: TGTGCCATCAGTGGGACCACGGAGGATGGCTACACCTTC
j_gene: TRBJ1-6; d_gene: TRBD1; abundance: .; len: 14; v_gene: TRBV6-5; CDR3aa: CASPLKQGEESLHF; CDR3nt: TGTGCCAGCCCCCTCAAACAGGGGGAAGAATCCCTCCACTTT
j_gene: TRBJ1-1; d_gene: .; abundance: .; len: 13; v_gene: TRBV25-1; CDR3aa: CASSDLGYTEAFF; CDR3nt: TGTGCCAGCAGTGACTTGGGCTACACTGAAGCTTTCTTT
j_gene: TRBJ2-5; d_gene: .; abundance: .; len: 13; v_gene: TRBV19; CDR3aa: CASSRGAGETQYF; CDR3nt: TGTGCCAGTAGCCGGGGGGCGGGAGAGACCCAGTACTTC
j_gene: TRBJ1-2; d_gene: .; abundance: .; len: 14; v_gene: TRBV5-1; CDR3aa: CASSLLQGDRGYTF; CDR3nt: TGCGCCAGCAGCTTGCTCCAGGGTGACCGCGGCTACACCTTC
j_gene: TRBJ2-1; d_gene: .; abundance: .; len: 15; v_gene: TRBV18; CDR3aa: CASSTGPVSYNEQFF; CDR3nt: TGTGCCAGCTCAACAGGCCCGGTCTCCTACAATGAGCAGTTCTTC
j_gene: TRBJ2-2; d_gene: .; abundance: .; len: 15; v_gene: TRBV9; CDR3aa: CASSESAGPTGELFF; CDR3nt: TGTGCCAGCAGCGAATCCGCGGGCCCCACCGGGGAGCTGTTTTTT
j_gene: TRBJ2-7; d_gene: TRBD1; abundance: .; len: 14; v_gene: TRBV30; CDR3aa: CAWTRQGGAYEQYF; CDR3nt: TGTGCCTGGACTAGACAGGGGGGGGCCTACGAGCAGTACTTC
j_gene: TRBJ2-6; d_gene: .; abundance: .; len: 16; v_gene: TRBV7-8; CDR3aa: CASSLRLPSGANVLTF; CDR3nt: TGTGCCAGCAGCTTGAGACTGCCCTCTGGGGCCAACGTCCTGACTTTC
j_gene: TRBJ2-7; d_gene: .; abundance: .; len: 14; v_gene: TRBV7-9; CDR3aa: CASSLARIPYEQYF; CDR3nt: TGTGCCAGCAGCTTAGCGCGCATCCCCTACGAGCAGTACTTC
j_gene: TRBJ1-5; d_gene: .; abundance: .; len: 16; v_gene: TRBV19; CDR3aa: CASSERSRGSNQPQHF; CDR3nt: TGTGCCAGTAGCGAAAGGAGCAGGGGTAGCAATCAGCCCCAGCATTTT
j_gene: TRBJ2-1; d_gene: TRBD2; abundance: .; len: 14; v_gene: TRBV29-1; CDR3aa: CSVWTSGSYNEQFF; CDR3nt: TGCAGCGTTTGGACTAGCGGTTCCTACAATGAGCAGTTCTTC
j_gene: TRBJ1-5; d_gene: .; abundance: .; len: 13; v_gene: TRBV7-8; CDR3aa: CASSFQENQPQHF; CDR3nt: TGTGCCAGCAGCTTTCAGGAAAATCAGCCCCAGCATTTT